This T cell receptor beta chain was identified in a study of blood T cells in healthy people across ages. This CDR3 is built from 14 residues. Germline CDR1 KGHDR, CDR2 SFDVKD. As concerns this clonotype: The antigen remains undetermined. With a much larger clone just one base away, this may be a read error.

Broader study findings: Lack of knowledge of donor CMV status possibly confounded expanded clonotype changes. In older individuals, TCR beta diversity per million T cells was lower, falling roughly linearly with age.

Using a J-beta primer mix together with a sample-barcoded 5' primer, a second PCR was run for about 6 to 11 cycles. TCRdb independently ran MiXCR on the 5' RACE reads; one entry per CDR3 protein. The profile shows approximately 900,000 distinct CDR3 sequences, almost 30% of them singletons. In addition, the sample was reused for a study of T cells of mothers and their children. As that study records: The whole RNA yield was converted to cDNA, 1.5 ug per 15 ul. Persisting microchimeric T cell clones went undetected.

The J gene is TRBJ2-1, the V gene TRBV24-1; D is perhaps TRBD1 (5 bases). This TCR came from a woman in her forties in good health. The sequenced sample consisted of blood. CDR3 residues: CATSKGSSYIEQFF. Written as DNA, the CDR3 is TGTGCCACCAGTAAGGGGTCCTCCTACATTGAGCAGTTCTTC.